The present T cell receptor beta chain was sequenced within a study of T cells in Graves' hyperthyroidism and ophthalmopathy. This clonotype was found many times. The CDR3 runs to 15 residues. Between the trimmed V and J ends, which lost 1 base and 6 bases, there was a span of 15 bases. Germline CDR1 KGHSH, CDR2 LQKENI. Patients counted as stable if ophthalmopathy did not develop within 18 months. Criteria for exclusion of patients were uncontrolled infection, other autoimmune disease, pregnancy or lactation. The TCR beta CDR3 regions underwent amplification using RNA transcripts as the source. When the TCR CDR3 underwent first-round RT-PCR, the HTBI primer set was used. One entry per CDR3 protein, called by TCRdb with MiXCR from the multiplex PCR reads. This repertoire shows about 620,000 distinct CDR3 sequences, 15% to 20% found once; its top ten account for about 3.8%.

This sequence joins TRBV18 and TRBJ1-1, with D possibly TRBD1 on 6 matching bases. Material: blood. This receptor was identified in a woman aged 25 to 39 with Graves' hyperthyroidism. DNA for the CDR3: TGTGCCAGCTCACCACAAAAGCCAACAGGGTCTGAAGCTTTCTTT. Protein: CASSPQKPTGSEAFF.